These 22 T cell receptor beta chains were all obtained from the same sample, sequenced in a study of cytomegalovirus exposure and HLA in healthy donors. The primer mix had 60 Vbeta and 13 Jbeta primers. Profiling relied on immunoSEQ multiplex PCR, and the TCRdb table lists in-frame clones only, not all of them. The sample includes some 160,000 clones, over 75% of them seen just once. The sample consisted of PBMCs. The source is a woman aged 25 to 39 in good health and CMV-seronegative.

In this sample, this clone turned up a few times. J is TRBJ2-1 and V is TRBV14; the D gene is possibly TRBD1 (5 bases). The CDR3 contains 14 residues. Deletions cut 2 bases from V and 4 bases from J, with 9 bases between. Germline loops: CDR1 SGHDN, CDR2 FVKESK. CDR3 sequence (DNA): TGTGCCAGCAGCCAAACGACAGTATACAATGAGCAGTTCTTC. This translates into CASSQTTVYNEQFF. Full variable domain (missing parts from reference TRBV14 and TRBJ2-1): EAGVTQFPSHSVIEKGQTVTLRCDPISGHDNLYWYRRVMGKEIKFLLHFVKESKQDESGMPNNRFLAERTGGTYSTLKVQPAELEDSGVYFCASSQTTVYNEQFFGPGTRLTVL.

This clone has more than one count but fewer than ten. This rearrangement joins TRBV7-9 to TRBJ1-1; D unresolved. The CDR3 covers 15 residues. Germline V lookup: CDR1 SEHNR, CDR2 FQNEAQ (reference sequence). Trimming stripped 7 bases from V and 3 bases from J, with 18 bases between. CDR3 bases: TGTGCCAGCACCCCCATTGGAGGATTGGACACTGAAGCTTTCTTT. It encodes CASTPIGGLDTEAFF.

This chain uses TRBV4-3 with TRBJ2-7, with D possibly TRBD1 on 5 matching bases. Between the trimmed V and J ends, which lost 4 bases and 3 bases, there was a span of 13 bases. Germline-derived CDR1 and CDR2 are LGHNA and YSLEER. The CDR3 is made up of 14 amino acids. This chain's CDR3 is CASSPGFSDYEQYF. As DNA, the CDR3 is TGCGCCAGCAGCCCAGGGTTTTCGGACTACGAGCAGTACTTC.

The CDR3 bases are TGTGCCAGCAGCTTAGGGGGGACAGATGAAAAACTGTTTTTT. Amino acid sequence: CASSLGGTDEKLFF. V is TRBV7-9 and J is TRBJ1-4, with 7 bases lining up with TRBD1. The CDR3 length is 14 residues. Germline V lookup: CDR1 SEHNR, CDR2 FQNEAQ (reference sequence). Trimming removed 1 base from V and 6 bases from J; junction bases left unmatched: 2.

The genes are TRBV10-3 and TRBJ2-6; D uncertain. The CDR3 extends over 17 amino acids. With 0 bases removed from V and 0 bases from J, the gap between germline ends came to 9 bases. Germline V gene data show CDR1 as ENHRY and CDR2 as SYGVKD. The CDR3 DNA is TGTGCCATCAGTGAGTCGGGTCCGGGCTCTGGGGCCAACGTCCTGACTTTC. Amino acid sequence: CAISESGPGSGANVLTF.

V is TRBV29-1 and J is TRBJ1-1; D possibly corresponds to TRBD1 (5 bases). The CDR3 sequence is 12 residues long. Germline V gives CDR1 SQVTM, CDR2 ANQGSEA. V was pared by 4 bases and J by 6 bases, with 12 bases between. The CDR3 region has the DNA TGCAGCGTTGGCGGGGGAATCGCTGAAGCTTTCTTT. Translation gives CSVGGGIAEAFF. Full variable domain (outside the CDR3, taken from reference TRBV29-1 and TRBJ1-1): SAVISQKPSRDICQRGTSLTIQCQVDSQVTMMFWYRQQPGQSLTLIATANQGSEATYESGFVIDKFPISRPNLTFSTLTVSNMSPEDSSIYLCSVGGGIAEAFFGQGTRLTVV.

As to this clone: One end of the junction is discordant with germline, which a read error may explain. The V and J genes are TRBV7-2 and TRBJ2-5; TRBD1 agrees at 10 bases. The CDR3 length is 16 residues. Germline V gene data show CDR1 as SGHTA and CDR2 as FQGNSA. In DNA form, the CDR3 reads TGTGCCAGCGGCTTCTCCGGGACAGGGGCGGGAGAGACCCAGTACTTC. Translating it yields CASGFSGTGAGETQYF.

The chain is built from TRBV7-9 and TRBJ2-1; D uncertain. Germline lookup yields CDR1 SEHNR and CDR2 FQNEAQ (reference sequence). V was shortened by 4 bases and J by 4 bases, with 17 bases between the two germline ends. The CDR3 has 16 residues. The CDR3 region is CASSSADTKAYNEQFF. CDR3 coding DNA: TGTGCCAGCAGCTCAGCAGACACCAAAGCTTACAATGAGCAGTTCTTC.

The sample holds many counts of this clone. V gene TRBV27 combines with J gene TRBJ2-1; TRBD2 agrees at 8 bases. Germline V gene sequence: CDR1 MNHEY, CDR2 SMNVEV (reference sequence). The junction had 17 bases not matched to a gene; V was cut back by 5 bases and J by 8 bases. The CDR3 covers 17 residues. In DNA, the CDR3 is TGTGCCAGCAGTCACCCCCTGTACGCGGGAGGTAGGGATGAGCAGTTCTTC. Translating it yields CASSHPLYAGGRDEQFF.

The chain recombines TRBV28 with TRBJ1-5; TRBD1 matches at 7 bases. Per the germline V gene, CDR1 is MDHEN and CDR2 is SYDVKM. The CDR3 is 16 amino acids. V lost 5 bases to trimming and J lost 4 bases; unmatched junction nucleotides: 11. CDR3 sequence (DNA): TGTGCCAGCAGTACAAACAGGGGACGAGGGAATCAGCCCCAGCATTTT. Encoded protein: CASSTNRGRGNQPQHF. The complete variable domain, with remaining parts taken from reference TRBV28 and TRBJ1-5, reads DVKVTQSSRYLVKRTGEKVFLECVQDMDHENMFWYRQDPGLGLRLIYFSYDVKMKEKGDIPEGYSVSREKKERFSLILESASTNQTSMYLCASSTNRGRGNQPQHFGDGTRLSIL.

In regard to this clone: An end of the junction does not agree with germline; a read error may underlie this. The chain links TRBV6-5 to TRBJ1-2; D gene uncertain. CDR1 is MNHEY, CDR2 SVGAGI, per germline. This CDR3 comprises 14 residues. The CDR3 loop reads CASALGSSNYGYPF. The CDR3, as DNA: TGTGCCAGCGCCCTCGGCTCCTCTAACTATGGCTACCCCTTC.

The chain is built from TRBV4-1 and TRBJ1-1; possibly TRBD1 for D (5 bases). V lost 4 bases to trimming and J lost 2 bases, with 17 bases between them. Germline lookup yields CDR1 MGHRA and CDR2 YSYEKL. The CDR3 loop spans 16 amino acids. The CDR3 nucleotides read TGCGCCAGCAGCCCTCTTGAACGGGGGATAAACACTGAAGCTTTCTTT. This sequence encodes CASSPLERGINTEAFF.

V gene TRBV2 combines with J gene TRBJ1-1; D may be TRBD1 (6 bases). Germline V gene sequence: CDR1 SNHLY, CDR2 FYNNEI. Trimming left V 1 base short and J 6 bases short, with 9 bases between. CDR3 length equals 13 residues. CDR3 DNA sequence: TGTGCCAGCAGTGAAGACAGGGATGCTGAAGCTTTCTTT. This codes for CASSEDRDAEAFF.

The V call is TRBV6-5, the J call TRBJ2-7, with D possibly TRBD2 on 5 matching bases. Trimming took 0 bases from V and 2 from J, leaving 11 bases between them. The CDR3 has 15 amino acids. Germline values: CDR1 MNHEY, CDR2 SVGAGI. This CDR3 reads CASSYSSAYPYEQYF. As DNA, the CDR3 is TGTGCCAGCAGTTACTCTAGCGCATATCCCTACGAGCAGTACTTC.

This chain links TRBV6-5 with TRBJ2-1; 8 nucleotides agree with TRBD2. CDR1 is MNHEY, CDR2 SVGAGI, per germline. This CDR3 has 14 residues. Trimming removed 9 bases from V and 8 bases from J; junction bases left unmatched: 12. This chain's CDR3 is CASRSWREVHEQFF. In DNA form, the CDR3 reads TGTGCCAGTCGTTCCTGGCGGGAGGTCCATGAGCAGTTCTTC.

The gene calls are TRBV30 and TRBJ1-4; a possible D gene is TRBD1 (5 bases). This CDR3 contains 13 residues. Deletions cut 2 bases from V and 4 bases from J, with 8 bases between. Germline CDR1 is GTSNPN and CDR2 is SVGIG (reference sequence). The CDR3 DNA reads as TGTGCCTGGAGTCAGGGCCTTAATGAAAAACTGTTTTTT. It codes for CAWSQGLNEKLFF.

This chain uses TRBV7-2 with TRBJ1-4, with D possibly matching TRBD1 (5 bases). The CDR3 is 14 amino acids. Germline lookup yields CDR1 SGHTA and CDR2 FQGNSA. V lost 2 bases and J 7 bases, leaving 11 bases between the germline ends. CDR3 amino acids: CASSLPGRGEKLFF. The DNA of the CDR3 is TGTGCCAGCAGCTTACCAGGGAGGGGTGAAAAACTGTTTTTT.

The chain joins TRBV27 to TRBJ2-7; a weak D match, TRBD2 (6 bases). Trimming shortened V by 3 bases and J by 0 bases, and 9 bases separated the two germline ends. Germline CDR1 and CDR2: MNHEY and SMNVEV (reference sequence). The CDR3 is 14 amino acids. The CDR3, as DNA: TGTGCCAGCAGTTTCCTAGCGACCTCCTACGAGCAGTACTTC. It codes for CASSFLATSYEQYF.

Comments on this clone: Mismatch with germline at one junction end may stem from a read error. The chain carries TRBV9 and TRBJ1-2, with a weak D call TRBD1 (5 bases). This CDR3 contains 15 residues. CDR1 and CDR2 from the germline V gene are SGDLS and YYNGEE. The CDR3 loop is CASSVDSSVNYGYPF. Written as DNA, the CDR3 is TGTGCCAGCAGCGTTGACAGCTCTGTTAACTATGGCTACCCCTTC.

The rearrangement uses TRBV7-2 and TRBJ2-1; 8 positions match TRBD2. V dropped 5 bases and J dropped 4; count of bases not matched to a gene: 7. The CDR3 loop spans 15 amino acids. CDR1 and CDR2 from the germline V gene are SGHTA and FQGNSA. In DNA, the CDR3 is TGTGCCAGCAGCGTGCGGGGGGCCAATTACAATGAGCAGTTCTTC. Amino acid sequence: CASSVRGANYNEQFF. Variable domain in full (rest from reference TRBV7-2 and TRBJ2-1): GAGVSQSPSNKVTEKGKDVELRCDPISGHTALYWYRQSLGQGLEFLIYFQGNSAPDKSGLPSDRFSAERTGGSVSTLTIQRTQQEDSAVYLCASSVRGANYNEQFFGPGTRLTVL.

V is TRBV5-1 and J is TRBJ2-7, with 11 bases fitting TRBD2. Germline trimming cut 0 bases from V and 3 bases from J; bases unmatched to any gene: 2. The CDR3 sequence is 15 residues long. Germline V gene lookup returns CDR1 SGHRS and CDR2 YFSETQ. CDR3 in amino acids: CASSLVAGGLYEQYF. For the CDR3, the DNA is TGCGCCAGCAGCTTGGTAGCGGGAGGGCTCTACGAGCAGTACTTC.

The genes are TRBV6-1 and TRBJ1-4; D not resolved. The V end lost 5 bases, the J end lost 0 bases, and 10 bases lay between the germline ends. This CDR3 comprises 15 residues. From germline, CDR1 is MNHNS and CDR2 SASEGT. The CDR3 coding sequence is TGTGCCAGCAGTTCGGGTCCTGCAACTAATGAAAAACTGTTTTTT. It is translated as CASSSGPATNEKLFF.